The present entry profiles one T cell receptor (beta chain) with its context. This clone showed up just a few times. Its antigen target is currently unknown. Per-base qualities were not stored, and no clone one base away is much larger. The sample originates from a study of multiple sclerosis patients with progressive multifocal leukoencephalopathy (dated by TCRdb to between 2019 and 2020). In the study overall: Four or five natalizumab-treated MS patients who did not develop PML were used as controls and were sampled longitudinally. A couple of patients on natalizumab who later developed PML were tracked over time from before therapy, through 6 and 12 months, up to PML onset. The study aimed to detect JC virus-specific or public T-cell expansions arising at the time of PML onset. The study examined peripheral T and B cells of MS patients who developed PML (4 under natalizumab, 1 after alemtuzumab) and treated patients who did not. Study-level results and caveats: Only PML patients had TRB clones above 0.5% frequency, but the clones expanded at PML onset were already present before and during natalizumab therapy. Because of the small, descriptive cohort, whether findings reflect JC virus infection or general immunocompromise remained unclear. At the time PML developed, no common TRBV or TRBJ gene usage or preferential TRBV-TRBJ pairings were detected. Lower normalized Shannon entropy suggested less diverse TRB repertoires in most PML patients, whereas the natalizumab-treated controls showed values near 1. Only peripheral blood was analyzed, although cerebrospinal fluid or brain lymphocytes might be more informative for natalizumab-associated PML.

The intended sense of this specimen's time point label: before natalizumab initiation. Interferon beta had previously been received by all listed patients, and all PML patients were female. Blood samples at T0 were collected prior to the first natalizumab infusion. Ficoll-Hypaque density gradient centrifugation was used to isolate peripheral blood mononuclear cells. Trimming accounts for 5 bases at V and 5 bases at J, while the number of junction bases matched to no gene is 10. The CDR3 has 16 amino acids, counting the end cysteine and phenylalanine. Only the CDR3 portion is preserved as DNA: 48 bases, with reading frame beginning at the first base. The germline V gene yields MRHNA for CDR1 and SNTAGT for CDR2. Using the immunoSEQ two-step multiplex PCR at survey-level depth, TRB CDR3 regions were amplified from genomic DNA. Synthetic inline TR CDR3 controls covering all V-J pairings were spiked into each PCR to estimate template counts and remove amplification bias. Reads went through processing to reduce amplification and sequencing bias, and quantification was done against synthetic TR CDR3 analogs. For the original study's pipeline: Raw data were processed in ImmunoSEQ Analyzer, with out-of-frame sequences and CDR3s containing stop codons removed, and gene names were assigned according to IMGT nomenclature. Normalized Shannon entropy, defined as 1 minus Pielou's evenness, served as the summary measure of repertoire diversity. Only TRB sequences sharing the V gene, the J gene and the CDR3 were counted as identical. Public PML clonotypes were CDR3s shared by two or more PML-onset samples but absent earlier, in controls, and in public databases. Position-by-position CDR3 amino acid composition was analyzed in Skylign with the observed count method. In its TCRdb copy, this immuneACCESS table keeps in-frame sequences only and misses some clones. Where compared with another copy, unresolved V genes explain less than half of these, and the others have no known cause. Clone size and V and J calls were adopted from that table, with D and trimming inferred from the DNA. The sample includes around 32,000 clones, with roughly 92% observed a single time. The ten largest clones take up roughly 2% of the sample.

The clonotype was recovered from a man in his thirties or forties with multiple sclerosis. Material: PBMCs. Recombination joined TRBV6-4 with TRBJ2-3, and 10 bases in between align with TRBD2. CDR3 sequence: CASSRTSGTGGDTQYF. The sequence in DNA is TGTGCCAGCAGTCGCACTAGCGGGACAGGCGGAGATACGCAGTATTTT.